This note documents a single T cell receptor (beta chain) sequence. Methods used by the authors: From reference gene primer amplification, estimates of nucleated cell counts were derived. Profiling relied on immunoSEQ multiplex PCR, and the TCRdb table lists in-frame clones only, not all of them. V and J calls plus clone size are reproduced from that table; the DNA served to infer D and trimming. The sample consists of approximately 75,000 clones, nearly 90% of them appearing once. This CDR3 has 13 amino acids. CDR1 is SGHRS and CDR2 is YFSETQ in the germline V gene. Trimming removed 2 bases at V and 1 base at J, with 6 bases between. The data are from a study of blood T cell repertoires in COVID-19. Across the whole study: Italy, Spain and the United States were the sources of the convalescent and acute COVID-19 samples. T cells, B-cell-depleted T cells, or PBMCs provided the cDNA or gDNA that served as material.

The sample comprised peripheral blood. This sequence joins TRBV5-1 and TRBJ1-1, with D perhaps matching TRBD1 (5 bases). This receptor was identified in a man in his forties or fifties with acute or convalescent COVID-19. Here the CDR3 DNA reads TGCGCCAGCAGCTTTACAGGGAACACTGAAGCTTTCTTT. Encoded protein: CASSFTGNTEAFF.